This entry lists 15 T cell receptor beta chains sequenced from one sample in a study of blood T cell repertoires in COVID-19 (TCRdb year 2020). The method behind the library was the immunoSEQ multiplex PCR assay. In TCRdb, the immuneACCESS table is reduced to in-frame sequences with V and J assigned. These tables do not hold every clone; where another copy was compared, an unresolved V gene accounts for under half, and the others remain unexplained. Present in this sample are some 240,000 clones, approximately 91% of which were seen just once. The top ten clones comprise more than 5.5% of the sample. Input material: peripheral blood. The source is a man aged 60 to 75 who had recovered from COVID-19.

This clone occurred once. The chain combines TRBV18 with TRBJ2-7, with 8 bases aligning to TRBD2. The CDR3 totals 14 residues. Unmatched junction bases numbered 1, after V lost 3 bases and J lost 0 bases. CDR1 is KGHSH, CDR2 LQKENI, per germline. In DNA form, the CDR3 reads TGTGCCAGCTCACCCGGGACTAGCTCCTACGAGCAGTACTTC. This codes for CASSPGTSSYEQYF.

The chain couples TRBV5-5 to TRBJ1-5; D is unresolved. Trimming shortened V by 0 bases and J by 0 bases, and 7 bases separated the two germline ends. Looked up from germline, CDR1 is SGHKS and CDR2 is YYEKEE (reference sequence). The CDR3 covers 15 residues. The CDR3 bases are TGTGCCAGCAGCTTGGTGCAGAATAGCAATCAGCCCCAGCATTTT. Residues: CASSLVQNSNQPQHF.

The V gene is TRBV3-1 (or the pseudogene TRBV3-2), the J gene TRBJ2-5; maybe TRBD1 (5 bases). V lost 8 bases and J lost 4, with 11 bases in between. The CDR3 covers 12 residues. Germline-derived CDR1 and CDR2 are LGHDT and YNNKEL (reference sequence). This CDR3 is CASQGRGETQYF. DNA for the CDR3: TGTGCCAGCCAGGGTAGAGGAGAGACCCAGTACTTC.

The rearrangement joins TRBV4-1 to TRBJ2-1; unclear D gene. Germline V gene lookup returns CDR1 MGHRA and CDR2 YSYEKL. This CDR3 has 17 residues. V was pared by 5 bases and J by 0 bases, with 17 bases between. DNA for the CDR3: TGCGCCAGCAGCTCGACGGGTGACCCGAGCTCCTACAATGAGCAGTTCTTC. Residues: CASSSTGDPSSYNEQFF.

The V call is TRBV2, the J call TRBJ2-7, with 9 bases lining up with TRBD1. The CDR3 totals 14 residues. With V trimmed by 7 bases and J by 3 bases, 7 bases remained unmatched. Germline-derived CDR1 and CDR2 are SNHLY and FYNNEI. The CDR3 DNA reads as TGTGCCAGCAATCCGGGACAGGGTCACTACGAGCAGTACTTC. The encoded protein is CASNPGQGHYEQYF.

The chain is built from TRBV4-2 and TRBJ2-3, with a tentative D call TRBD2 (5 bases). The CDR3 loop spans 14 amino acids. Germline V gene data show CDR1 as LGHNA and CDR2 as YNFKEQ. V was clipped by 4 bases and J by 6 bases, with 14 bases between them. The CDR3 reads CASSRELLEDTQYF. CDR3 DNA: TGTGCCAGCAGCCGTGAGTTACTAGAGGATACGCAGTATTTT.

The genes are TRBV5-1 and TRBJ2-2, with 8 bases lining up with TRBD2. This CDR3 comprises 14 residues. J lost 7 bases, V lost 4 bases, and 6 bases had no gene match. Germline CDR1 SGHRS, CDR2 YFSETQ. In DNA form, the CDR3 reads TGCGCCAGCAGCGGGCTAGCGGGTAACGGGGAGCTGTTTTTT. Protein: CASSGLAGNGELFF.

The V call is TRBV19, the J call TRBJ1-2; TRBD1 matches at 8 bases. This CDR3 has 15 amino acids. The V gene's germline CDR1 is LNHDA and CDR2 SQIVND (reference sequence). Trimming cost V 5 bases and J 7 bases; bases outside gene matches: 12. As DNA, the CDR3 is TGTGCCAGTAGTGATTCCAGACAGGGGATCGGTGGCTACACCTTC. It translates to CASSDSRQGIGGYTF. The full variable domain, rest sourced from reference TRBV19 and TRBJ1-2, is DGGITQSPKYLFRKEGQNVTLSCEQNLNHDAMYWYRQDPGQGLRLIYYSQIVNDFQKGDIAEGYSVSREKKESFPLTVTSAQKNPTAFYLCASSDSRQGIGGYTFGSGTRLTVV.

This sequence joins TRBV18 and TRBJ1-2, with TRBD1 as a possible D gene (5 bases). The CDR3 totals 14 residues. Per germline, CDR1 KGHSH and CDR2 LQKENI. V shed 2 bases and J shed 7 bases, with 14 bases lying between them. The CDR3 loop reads CASSPGATGTGYTF. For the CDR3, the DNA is TGTGCCAGCTCACCAGGGGCGACGGGTACTGGCTACACCTTC.

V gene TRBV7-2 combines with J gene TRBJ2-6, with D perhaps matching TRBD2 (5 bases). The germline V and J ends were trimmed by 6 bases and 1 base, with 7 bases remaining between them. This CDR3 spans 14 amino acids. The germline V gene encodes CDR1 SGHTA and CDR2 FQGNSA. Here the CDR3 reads CASRAGSGANVLTF. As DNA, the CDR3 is TGTGCCAGCAGGGCGGGTTCTGGGGCCAACGTCCTGACTTTC.

CDR3 sequence reads: CASSPSGGWSSEKLFF. In DNA form, the CDR3 reads TGTGCCAGCAGCCCCTCGGGAGGATGGTCGAGTGAAAAACTGTTTTTT. V and J are TRBV7-6 and TRBJ1-4; D gene unclear. Trimming took 5 bases from V and 7 from J, leaving 20 bases between them. The CDR3 consists of 16 residues. CDR1 SGHVS and CDR2 FNYEAQ come from the germline V gene.

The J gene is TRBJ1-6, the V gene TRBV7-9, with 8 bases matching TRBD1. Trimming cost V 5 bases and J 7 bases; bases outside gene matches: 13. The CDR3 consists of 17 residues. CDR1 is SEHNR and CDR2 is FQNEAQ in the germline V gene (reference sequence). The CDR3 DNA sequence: TGTGCCAGCAGCCAGGACAGGGTCGTAAAGGGAAATTCACCCCTCCACTTT. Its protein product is CASSQDRVVKGNSPLHF.

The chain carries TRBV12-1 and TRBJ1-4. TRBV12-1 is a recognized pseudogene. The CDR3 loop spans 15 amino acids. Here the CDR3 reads CASSPLGGGGEKLFF. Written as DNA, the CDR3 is TGTGCCAGCAGCCCTCTGGGGGGAGGAGGTGAAAAACTGTTTTTT.

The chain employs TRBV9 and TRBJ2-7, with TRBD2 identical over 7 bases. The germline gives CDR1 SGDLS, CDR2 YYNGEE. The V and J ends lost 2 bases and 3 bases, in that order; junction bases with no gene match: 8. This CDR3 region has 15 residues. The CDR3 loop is CASSVGTSDIYEQYF. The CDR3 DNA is TGTGCCAGCAGCGTCGGAACTAGCGACATCTACGAGCAGTACTTC.

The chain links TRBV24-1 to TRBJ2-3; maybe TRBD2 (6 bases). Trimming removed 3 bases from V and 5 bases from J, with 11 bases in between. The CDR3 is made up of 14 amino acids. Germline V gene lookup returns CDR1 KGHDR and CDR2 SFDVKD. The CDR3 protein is CATSDARRGDTQYF. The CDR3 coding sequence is TGTGCCACCAGTGATGCGCGGCGGGGAGATACGCAGTATTTT.